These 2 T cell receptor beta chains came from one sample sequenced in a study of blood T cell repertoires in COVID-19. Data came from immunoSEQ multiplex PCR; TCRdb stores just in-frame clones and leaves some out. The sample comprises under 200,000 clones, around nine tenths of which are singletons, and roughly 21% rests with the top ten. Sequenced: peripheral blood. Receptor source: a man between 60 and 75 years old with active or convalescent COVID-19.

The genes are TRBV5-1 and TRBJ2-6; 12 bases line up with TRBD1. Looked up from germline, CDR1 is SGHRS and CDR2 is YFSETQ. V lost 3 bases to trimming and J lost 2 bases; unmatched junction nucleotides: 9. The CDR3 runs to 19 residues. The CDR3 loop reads CASSSQPGDRGPGANVLTF. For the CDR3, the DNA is TGCGCCAGCAGCTCTCAGCCGGGGGACAGGGGGCCTGGGGCCAACGTCCTGACTTTC.

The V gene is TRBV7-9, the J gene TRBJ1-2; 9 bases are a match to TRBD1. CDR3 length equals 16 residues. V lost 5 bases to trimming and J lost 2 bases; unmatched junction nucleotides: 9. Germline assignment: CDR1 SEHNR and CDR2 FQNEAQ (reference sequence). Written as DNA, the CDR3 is TGTGCCAGCAGCCCCGGAACAGGGGGCTTAAACTATGGCTACACCTTC. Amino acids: CASSPGTGGLNYGYTF. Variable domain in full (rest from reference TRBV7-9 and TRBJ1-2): DTGVSQNPRHKITKRGQNVTFRCDPISEHNRLYWYRQTLGQGPEFLTYFQNEAQLEKSRLLSDRFSAERPKGSFSTLEIQRTEQGDSAMYLCASSPGTGGLNYGYTFGSGTRLTVV.